Below are 15 T cell receptor beta chains sequenced from a single sample in a study of T-cell memory formation after mild COVID-19. MiXCR, run by TCRdb on the 5' RACE reads, gives a single entry per CDR3 protein. The sample holds roughly 600,000 distinct CDR3 sequences, approximately 19% seen once. The sample taken for sequencing was PBMCs or a T cell subset sorted from them (not recorded which). These TCRs come from an adult woman who had mild COVID-19 (a few samples of this study predate the infection). Cell type and time point are not known.

This clonotype appeared a few times. The chain joins TRBV9 to TRBJ2-4, with 14 positions matching TRBD2. CDR3 length: 18 amino acids. Germline lookup yields CDR1 SGDLS and CDR2 YYNGEE. V gave up 3 bases and J gave up 0 bases; unmatched junction bases: 5. In DNA form, the CDR3 reads TGTGCCAGCAGCGCGGGACTAGCGGGGGCCTTAGCCAAAAACATTCAGTACTTC. Amino acids: CASSAGLAGALAKNIQYF.

The V call is TRBV4-3, the J call TRBJ2-5, with D possibly matching TRBD2 (7 bases). CDR3 length: 19 residues. Trimming took off 0 bases at V and 4 bases at J, with 24 bases between the two ends. CDR1 and CDR2 from the germline V gene are LGHNA and YSLEER. This CDR3 is CASSQDWPVGGKGGETQYF. For the CDR3, the DNA is TGCGCCAGCAGCCAAGATTGGCCCGTCGGGGGGAAGGGGGGAGAGACCCAGTACTTC.

The CDR3 nucleotides read TGCGCCAGCAGCTTGGAGGTCGGGAGGGCCTACGAGCAGTACTTC. Amino acids: CASSLEVGRAYEQYF. The chain employs TRBV5-1 and TRBJ2-7, with 8 bases that match TRBD2. The V gene's germline CDR1 is SGHRS and CDR2 YFSETQ. The CDR3 contains 15 residues. V lost 0 bases and J lost 2; bases outside the gene matches: 4.

The V gene is TRBV7-8, the J gene TRBJ1-4, with D possibly matching TRBD1 (5 bases). The germline gives CDR1 SGHVS, CDR2 FQNEAQ. The CDR3 is 14 amino acids. The V end was cut by 5 bases, the J end by 2 bases, with 9 bases between. CDR3 region: CASSPKGTNEKLFF. The CDR3 nucleotides are TGTGCCAGCAGCCCAAAGGGGACTAATGAAAAACTGTTTTTT.

This clonotype was recorded a few times. The genes are TRBV20-1 and TRBJ2-3; D remains unclear. The CDR3 is 14 amino acids. Looked up from germline, CDR1 is DFQATT and CDR2 is SNEGSKA (reference sequence). V was pared by 1 base and J by 1 base, with 9 bases between. In DNA form, the CDR3 reads TGCAGTGCTAGAGCTAGGGCGGGCACAGATACGCAGTATTTT. Translation: CSARARAGTDTQYF.

J is TRBJ2-6 and V is TRBV9; D unclear. This CDR3 is 16 amino acids long. In germline, CDR1 is SGDLS, CDR2 YYNGEE. Trimming left V 0 bases short and J 0 bases short, with 7 bases between. CDR3 region: CASSVVRSSGANVLTF. The DNA of the CDR3 is TGTGCCAGCAGCGTAGTAAGGAGCTCTGGGGCCAACGTCCTGACTTTC.

This clonotype has only a few counts. The V and J genes are TRBV12-3 or TRBV12-4 and TRBJ2-2, with 8 bases lining up with TRBD2. Trimming at V came to 7 bases and at J to 5 bases, leaving 9 bases not matched to a gene. The CDR3 totals 15 residues. CDR3 nucleotide sequence: TGTGCCAGCACCGACGGGACTAGTAAGACCGGGGAGCTGTTTTTT. It is translated as CASTDGTSKTGELFF.

This clonotype came up a few times. The V gene is TRBV10-3, the J gene TRBJ2-3, with 14 bases lining up with TRBD2. This CDR3 region has 17 residues. V shed 6 bases and J 2 bases; nucleotides not matched to a gene: 7. Germline CDR1 reads ENHRY; CDR2 reads SYGVKD. The chain's CDR3 is CAIRGTSGSVSTDTQYF. In nucleotides, the CDR3 is TGTGCCATCAGGGGGACTAGCGGGAGTGTATCCACAGATACGCAGTATTTT.

V usage is TRBV5-1 and J usage is TRBJ2-3; a possible D gene is TRBD2 (6 bases). Between the trimmed V and J ends, which lost 0 bases and 2 bases, there was a span of 13 bases. CDR1 is SGHRS and CDR2 is YFSETQ in the germline V gene. The CDR3 sequence is 16 residues long. The CDR3 is CASSLVVLASTDTQYF. CDR3 nucleotides: TGCGCCAGCAGCTTGGTCGTACTAGCCTCCACAGATACGCAGTATTTT.

In its sample, this clonotype was seen many times. The chain recombines TRBV12-5 with TRBJ2-7, with 8 bases aligning to TRBD2. V lost 4 bases to trimming and J lost 0 bases; unmatched junction nucleotides: 11. This CDR3 is 17 amino acids long. Per the germline V gene, CDR1 is LGHNT and CDR2 is FRNRAP. The CDR3 DNA is TGTGCTAGTGGTTCATGGCTAGCGGGCGGTAGCTCCTACGAGCAGTACTTC. Amino acid sequence: CASGSWLAGGSSYEQYF.

This clonotype was found a few times. V usage is TRBV29-1 and J usage is TRBJ2-5; the D gene could be TRBD1 or TRBD2 (5 bases each). Germline lookup yields CDR1 SQVTM and CDR2 ANQGSEA. V shed 4 bases and J shed 1 base, with 10 bases lying between them. The CDR3 sequence is 13 residues long. The CDR3 DNA reads TGCAGCGTTGGGGGGAGATTCCAAGAGACCCAGTACTTC. It specifies CSVGGRFQETQYF.

V and J are TRBV5-6 and TRBJ2-2; 8 bases are a match to TRBD1. The V gene's germline CDR1 is SGHDT and CDR2 YYEEEE. The V gene end was trimmed by 2 bases and the J gene end by 6 bases; junction bases not matched to a gene: 6. This CDR3 region has 15 residues. CDR3 in amino acids: CASSFKTGASGELFF. CDR3 bases: TGTGCCAGCAGCTTCAAGACAGGGGCCTCCGGGGAGCTGTTTTTT.

The V call is TRBV7-9, the J call TRBJ2-1; TRBD2 is a possible D gene (5 bases). Germline V gives CDR1 SEHNR, CDR2 FQNEAQ (reference sequence). This CDR3 region has 15 residues. Trimming took off 2 bases at V and 9 bases at J, with 17 bases between the two ends. In DNA, the CDR3 is TGTGCCAGCAGCTTACCCGGGATCAGGACCGGTGAGCAGTTCTTC. It yields the protein CASSLPGIRTGEQFF.

This clonotype was counted a few times. The V call is TRBV15, the J call TRBJ1-1, with TRBD1 as a possible D gene (6 bases). The CDR3 extends over 13 amino acids. The ends were cut back, 4 bases at V and 0 bases at J, with 6 bases in the middle. Germline CDR1 and CDR2: LNHNV and YYDKDF (reference sequence). DNA of the CDR3: TGTGCCACCAGCAACAGGGTGAACACTGAAGCTTTCTTT. It is translated as CATSNRVNTEAFF.

The chain joins TRBV6-1 to TRBJ1-5; 7 nucleotides align to TRBD1. The CDR3 is made up of 17 amino acids. CDR1 is MNHNS and CDR2 is SASEGT in the germline V gene. Trimming took 2 bases from V and 1 from J; bases not matched to a gene: 8. CDR3 sequence reads: CASSEKGGGESNQPQHF. CDR3 DNA sequence: TGTGCCAGCAGTGAAAAGGGAGGGGGCGAAAGCAATCAGCCCCAGCATTTT.